The 31 T cell receptor beta chains below were found in one sample sequenced in a study of shared T cell receptors in the human thymus. Sequencing used immunoSEQ multiplex PCR; TCRdb keeps in-frame clones, though not all of them. The sample shows about 500,000 clones, more than 75% of them seen only once. The same sample was also studied in work on human thymus T cells.

The sample taken for sequencing was thymocytes. The receptors were sampled from a boy less than two years old with a congenital heart defect.

This chain uses TRBV7-8 with TRBJ2-3; 10 nucleotides agree with TRBD2. CDR3 size: 16 residues. The germline V gene has CDR1 SGHVS and CDR2 FQNEAQ. V lost 4 bases to trimming and J lost 2 bases; unmatched junction nucleotides: 6. The CDR3 sequence: CASSSRAGGPTDTQYF. CDR3 DNA sequence: TGTGCCAGCAGCTCTCGAGCGGGAGGGCCCACAGATACGCAGTATTTT.

In its sample, this clone was seen once. The rearrangement uses TRBV27 and TRBJ2-4, with 8 bases matching TRBD2. The J segment lost 2 bases and the V segment lost 4 bases, leaving 4 bases of the junction unmatched. Per germline, CDR1 MNHEY and CDR2 SMNVEV (reference sequence). The CDR3 spans 15 residues. The CDR3 DNA reads as TGTGCCAGCAGTTCAGCGGGAGCTCCCAAAAACATTCAGTACTTC. This gives the protein CASSSAGAPKNIQYF.

The J gene is TRBJ2-7, the V gene TRBV14; tentatively, D is TRBD1 (6 bases). CDR3 length equals 17 residues. The germline CDR1 and CDR2 sequences are SGHDN and FVKESK. V was clipped by 2 bases and J by 1 base, with 18 bases between them. CDR3 in amino acids: CASSQPRGQMISYEQYF. CDR3 nucleotide sequence: TGTGCCAGCAGCCAACCCAGGGGCCAGATGATTTCCTACGAGCAGTACTTC.

This chain joins TRBV7-9 and TRBJ2-1; a possible D gene is TRBD2 (5 bases). V shed 4 bases and J shed 0 bases, with 10 bases lying between them. CDR3 length equals 15 residues. Germline loops: CDR1 SEHNR, CDR2 FQNEAQ (reference sequence). The DNA for the CDR3 is TGTGCCAGCAGCTCTCCGGAGGTCTCCTACAATGAGCAGTTCTTC. This encodes CASSSPEVSYNEQFF.

The chain's CDR3 is CARRELPQHF. CDR3 nucleotide sequence: TGTGCCAGACGGGAATTACCCCAGCATTTT. The chain joins TRBV27 to TRBJ1-5; no clear D gene. Germline CDR1 and CDR2: MNHEY and SMNVEV (reference sequence). The V and J ends lost 9 bases and 10 bases respectively, with 10 bases between them. There are 10 residues in the CDR3.

This sequence joins TRBV30 and TRBJ1-2; D possibly corresponds to TRBD1 (6 bases). Trimming took 3 bases from V and 3 from J, leaving 14 bases between them. Germline assignment: CDR1 GTSNPN and CDR2 SVGIG (reference sequence). CDR3 size: 14 residues. The CDR3 reads CAWRPDSLYYGYTF. The CDR3 DNA is TGTGCCTGGAGGCCGGACAGCCTTTACTATGGCTACACCTTC. Full variable domain (missing parts from reference TRBV30 and TRBJ1-2): SQTIHQWPATLVQPVGSPLSLECTVEGTSNPNLYWYRQAAGRGLQLLFYSVGIGQISSEVPQNLSASRPQDRQFILSSKKLLLSDSGFYLCAWRPDSLYYGYTFGSGTRLTVV.

The chain carries TRBV23-1 and TRBJ2-7; 7 nucleotides match TRBD2. TRBV23-1 is treated as an ORF (open reading frame) with a function not yet certain. This CDR3 spans 18 amino acids. V lost 5 bases to trimming and J lost 2 bases; unmatched junction nucleotides: 18. The CDR3 sequence: CASSRILIPLATTYEQYF. CDR3 DNA: TGCGCCAGCAGTAGAATCCTGATTCCACTAGCGACCACCTACGAGCAGTACTTC.

The rearrangement joins TRBV10-3 to TRBJ2-5; weak D call: TRBD1 (7 bases). Germline CDR1 ENHRY, CDR2 SYGVKD. Trimming removed 6 bases from V and 3 bases from J, with 14 bases in between. CDR3 size: 14 residues. The CDR3 DNA reads TGTGCCATCAGATCTGGCAGGGGGGAAGAGACCCAGTACTTC. It yields the protein CAIRSGRGEETQYF.

The rearrangement uses TRBV7-9 and TRBJ2-1; the D is unclear. This CDR3 contains 15 residues. The ends were cut back, 7 bases at V and 4 bases at J, with 17 bases in the middle. Germline CDR1 reads SEHNR; CDR2 reads FQNEAQ (reference sequence). CDR3 sequence reads: CASMPRPAVYNEQFF. CDR3 bases: TGTGCCAGCATGCCCCGGCCGGCGGTTTACAATGAGCAGTTCTTC.

Written as DNA, the CDR3 is TGTGCCTGGAGTACTCGCCCCGGACTTAACTACGAGCAGTACTTC. It encodes CAWSTRPGLNYEQYF. The chain links TRBV30 to TRBJ2-7, with TRBD2 as a possible D gene (5 bases). Trimming left V 2 bases short and J 3 bases short, with 17 bases between. The germline V gene has CDR1 GTSNPN and CDR2 SVGIG (reference sequence). The CDR3 runs to 15 residues.

In this sample, this clone turned up a few times. The genes are TRBV19 and TRBJ2-7; 9 nucleotides agree with TRBD1. V shed 5 bases and J 5 bases; nucleotides not matched to a gene: 7. The CDR3 has 14 amino acids. Germline-derived CDR1 and CDR2 are LNHDA and SQIVND (reference sequence). CDR3 coding DNA: TGTGCCAGTAGTCAACAGGGGGCCGGGGACGAGCAGTACTTC. Translation gives CASSQQGAGDEQYF.

The V call is TRBV5-6, the J call TRBJ1-4; weak D call: TRBD1 (5 bases). Trimming cost V 4 bases and J 7 bases, with 20 bases left between them. Germline V CDR1 and CDR2: SGHDT, YYEEEE. CDR3 length: 16 residues. CDR3 protein: CASSVAVRGGGEKLFF. For the CDR3, the DNA is TGTGCCAGCAGCGTGGCTGTGCGGGGCGGCGGTGAAAAACTGTTTTTT.

The J gene is TRBJ2-7, the V gene TRBV6-6, with 8 bases matching TRBD1. J gave up 5 bases and V 6 bases, and 6 bases lay outside the gene matches. Germline V CDR1 and CDR2: MNHNY, SVGAGI (reference sequence). The CDR3 has 13 residues. The CDR3 sequence is CASSQTDRDEQYF. In nucleotides, the CDR3 is TGTGCCAGCAGCCAAACGGACAGGGACGAGCAGTACTTC.

The rearrangement joins TRBV10-2 to TRBJ2-4, with 9 bases lining up with TRBD1. The CDR3 runs to 13 residues. The V segment lost 5 bases and the J segment 8 bases; nucleotides outside the gene matches: 4. Germline values: CDR1 WSHSY, CDR2 SAAADI. The CDR3 DNA reads as TGCGCCAGCAGTACAGGGGGCCGAGACATTCAGTACTTC. Its protein product is CASSTGGRDIQYF.

To note about this clone: A junction end diverges from the germline sequence, so it may reflect a read error. The chain has TRBV7-9 and TRBJ2-5, with TRBD2 matching over 8 bases. The CDR3 is made up of 14 amino acids. Germline V lookup: CDR1 SEHNR, CDR2 FQNEAQ (reference sequence). CDR3 DNA: TGTGCCAGCAGCTTAATAGCGGGACGAGAGGCCCAGTACTTC. Translation: CASSLIAGREAQYF.

The chain uses TRBV5-1 and TRBJ2-7; TRBD1 agrees at 11 bases. Looked up from germline, CDR1 is SGHRS and CDR2 is YFSETQ. V lost 4 bases, J lost 4 bases, and 10 bases stayed unmatched. This CDR3 has 16 amino acids. CDR3 sequence: CASSIRSRDRGYEQYF. The CDR3 DNA reads as TGCGCCAGCAGCATCCGATCCCGGGACAGGGGGTACGAGCAGTACTTC.

The chain recombines TRBV6-5 with TRBJ1-1; D possibly corresponds to TRBD1 (5 bases). CDR1 and CDR2 (germline): MNHEY, SVGAGI. This CDR3 has 14 amino acids. Trimming shortened V by 10 bases and J by 3 bases, and 18 bases separated the two germline ends. The CDR3 DNA is TGTGCCACCCTGGGGCGGGGGAGGGACACTGAAGCTTTCTTT. Protein sequence: CATLGRGRDTEAFF.

The chain carries TRBV28 and TRBJ2-4; a possible D gene is TRBD2 (7 bases). The CDR3 runs 17 residues. V lost 5 bases and J 1 base, leaving 18 bases between the germline ends. Germline V gene lookup returns CDR1 MDHEN and CDR2 SYDVKM. CDR3: CASSRTGAGVAKNIQYF. The CDR3 DNA reads as TGTGCCAGCAGTCGTACGGGGGCGGGAGTTGCCAAAAACATTCAGTACTTC.

V gene TRBV4-3 combines with J gene TRBJ2-2; 8 bases are shared with TRBD2. V lost 6 bases, J lost 1 base, and 10 bases stayed unmatched. The V gene's germline CDR1 is LGHNA and CDR2 YSLEER. The CDR3 length is 17 residues. The CDR3 is CASSPLLLAVNTGELFF. CDR3 DNA: TGCGCCAGCAGTCCTTTACTACTAGCGGTGAACACCGGGGAGCTGTTTTTT.

The chain recombines TRBV11-3 with TRBJ1-3; D remains ambiguous. The V gene lost 8 bases and the J gene lost 3 bases, with 8 bases spanning the gap. The V gene's germline CDR1 is SGHNT and CDR2 YENEEA. The CDR3 is made up of 12 amino acids. CDR3 loop: CASCGRGNTIYF. As DNA, the CDR3 is TGTGCCAGCTGCGGCCGTGGAAACACCATATATTTT. Using reference TRBV11-3 and TRBJ1-3 for the parts outside the CDR3, the full variable domain is EAGVVQSPRYKIIEKKQPVAFWCNPISGHNTLYWYLQNLGQGPELLIRYENEEAVDDSQLPKDRFSAERLKGVDSTLKIQPAELGDSAVYLCASCGRGNTIYFGEGSWLTVV.

The gene calls are TRBV2 and TRBJ1-4; 10 bases are shared with TRBD1. The CDR3 covers 16 residues. Trimming took 4 bases from V and 6 from J; bases not matched to a gene: 8. Germline CDR1 is SNHLY and CDR2 is FYNNEI. The CDR3 sequence is CASSADRGRYDEKLFF. CDR3 nucleotides: TGTGCCAGCAGTGCTGACAGGGGGCGATATGATGAAAAACTGTTTTTT.

The chain has TRBV2 and TRBJ2-2; D is perhaps TRBD1 (5 bases). The V gene lost 9 bases and the J gene lost 1 base, with 9 bases spanning the gap. CDR1 SNHLY and CDR2 FYNNEI come from the germline V gene. This CDR3 spans 13 amino acids. The CDR3 DNA sequence: TGTGCCAGGAAAGGACAGAACACCGGGGAGCTGTTTTTT. It yields the protein CARKGQNTGELFF.

This chain links TRBV5-1 with TRBJ2-7; the match to TRBD2 covers 11 bases. The CDR3 is made up of 15 amino acids. Germline V lookup: CDR1 SGHRS, CDR2 YFSETQ. Trimming at V came to 4 bases and at J to 2 bases, leaving 5 bases not matched to a gene. The CDR3 bases are TGCGCCAGCAGCCTGGGACTAGCGGACACCTACGAGCAGTACTTC. This encodes CASSLGLADTYEQYF.

The gene calls are TRBV5-4 and TRBJ1-1; D possibly corresponds to TRBD1 (6 bases). Germline CDR1 is SGHNT and CDR2 is YYREEE (reference sequence). V gave up 1 base and J gave up 4 bases, with 11 bases separating them. The CDR3 loop spans 14 amino acids. The CDR3 DNA follows: TGTGCCAGCAGCTTGAGGCAGGGGCCCACTGAAGCTTTCTTT. This sequence encodes CASSLRQGPTEAFF.

The J gene is TRBJ1-2, the V gene TRBV13; 8 bases fit TRBD1. The CDR3 runs to 17 residues. V was clipped by 5 bases and J by 4 bases; unmatched bases: 15. In germline, CDR1 is PRHDT, CDR2 FYEKMQ (reference sequence). This CDR3 reads CASSIFEFQGAPYGYTF. In nucleotides, the CDR3 is TGTGCCAGCAGCATTTTCGAATTTCAGGGGGCCCCCTATGGCTACACCTTC.

The genes are TRBV30 and TRBJ2-1, with a tentative D call TRBD2 (6 bases). In germline, CDR1 is GTSNPN, CDR2 SVGIG (reference sequence). The CDR3 sequence is 18 residues long. Trimming took off 2 bases at V and 0 bases at J, with 20 bases between the two ends. The CDR3 DNA follows: TGTGCCTGGAGTCCTATTGGGATGGAGGGAAGCTCCTACAATGAGCAGTTCTTC. Its protein product is CAWSPIGMEGSSYNEQFF.

This clone has more than one count but fewer than ten. This rearrangement joins TRBV19 to TRBJ2-1; 7 bases agree with TRBD2. CDR1 is LNHDA, CDR2 SQIVND, per germline (reference sequence). This CDR3 contains 13 residues. J gave up 8 bases and V 6 bases, and 7 bases lay outside the gene matches. CDR3 loop: CASSRTGGHEQFF. DNA for the CDR3: TGTGCCAGTAGCCGCACGGGGGGACATGAGCAGTTCTTC.

This clone occurred a few times. V is TRBV25-1 and J is TRBJ2-1, with D maybe TRBD1 (5 bases). The length of the CDR3 is 17 residues. Trimming removed 5 bases at V and 5 bases at J, with 22 bases between. Germline V gives CDR1 MGHDK, CDR2 SYGVNS. This CDR3 is CASSRSPLGRQDNEQFF. In DNA form, the CDR3 reads TGTGCCAGCAGTCGATCCCCCTTGGGGCGGCAGGACAATGAGCAGTTCTTC.

The chain combines TRBV25-1 with TRBJ1-1; D is perhaps TRBD1 (5 bases). This CDR3 contains 13 residues. CDR1 MGHDK and CDR2 SYGVNS come from the germline V gene. V shed 7 bases and J shed 6 bases, with 15 bases lying between them. The CDR3 sequence is CASKKGGGAEAFF. The CDR3 DNA follows: TGTGCCAGCAAGAAAGGCGGGGGAGCTGAAGCTTTCTTT.

In its sample, this clone was seen a few times. This sequence joins TRBV4-3 and TRBJ2-7, with D possibly being TRBD2 (5 bases). The CDR3 is made up of 15 amino acids. V was trimmed by 4 bases and J by 3 bases, leaving 16 bases between them. CDR1 LGHNA and CDR2 YSLEER come from the germline V gene. CDR3 residues: CASSRTSTILYEQYF. The CDR3 DNA sequence: TGCGCCAGCAGCCGGACCTCGACTATACTCTACGAGCAGTACTTC.

The chain recombines TRBV19 with TRBJ2-2; 9 bases align to TRBD1. Unmatched junction bases numbered 6, after V lost 4 bases and J lost 0 bases. Germline assignment: CDR1 LNHDA and CDR2 SQIVND (reference sequence). The CDR3 is 17 residues long. The CDR3 is CASSTPRDRANTGELFF. The DNA of the CDR3 is TGTGCCAGTAGTACCCCACGGGACAGGGCGAACACCGGGGAGCTGTTTTTT.